This TCR beta chain was captured in a study of Graves' ophthalmopathy and Graves' hyperthyroidism. Study-wide results and caveats: The blood repertoire also included most expanded thyroid clonotypes above 0.001 frequency.

Transcripts of RNA were the source for amplifying TCR beta CDR3 regions. The first-round RT-PCR employed HTBI primers together with the Qiagen OneStep RT-PCR kit. A multiplex PCR was then performed as the second round. Via MiXCR, TCRdb re-called the multiplex PCR reads, giving one row per CDR3 protein. The sample shows tens of thousands of distinct CDR3 sequences, approximately 52% of them seen only once. The V and J ends lost 0 bases and 2 bases, in that order; junction bases with no gene match: 3. The CDR3 runs to 15 residues. Germline-derived CDR1 and CDR2 are GTSNPN and SVGIG (reference sequence). This clonotype was found a few times. Antigen specificity is unknown.

The sequencing sample was made of peripheral blood. The chain joins TRBV30 to TRBJ2-2; 7 bases match TRBD2. The receptor was derived from an adult man with Graves' ophthalmopathy. For the CDR3, the DNA is TGTGCCTGGAGTGTGGGGGGGGTTAACACCGGGGAGCTGTTTTTT. This gives the protein CAWSVGGVNTGELFF.